The 28 T cell receptor beta chains presented below share a single source sample, sequenced in a study of blood T cell repertoires in COVID-19. Method: immunoSEQ multiplex PCR; TCRdb's copy keeps in-frame clones and lacks some. The sample contains fewer than 50,000 clones, about 90% of which appear only once. The material sequenced was peripheral blood. The receptors here all came from a man aged 60 to 75 with active or convalescent COVID-19.

The V gene is TRBV9, the J gene TRBJ2-1, with TRBD2 matching over 8 bases. V shed 3 bases and J 10 bases; nucleotides not matched to a gene: 9. The CDR3 runs 14 residues. Germline values: CDR1 SGDLS, CDR2 YYNGEE. DNA of the CDR3: TGTGCCAGCAGCGCAGACGGACTAGCCGGGGAGCAGTTCTTC. Its protein is CASSADGLAGEQFF.

The J gene is TRBJ2-5, the V gene TRBV5-1; the D gene is possibly TRBD1 (6 bases). Germline values: CDR1 SGHRS, CDR2 YFSETQ. This CDR3 region has 14 residues. Trimming removed 4 bases from V and 1 base from J, with 11 bases in between. Here the CDR3 reads CASSRRQVQETQYF. The DNA of the CDR3 is TGCGCCAGCAGCAGGCGACAGGTCCAAGAGACCCAGTACTTC.

There are a few counts of this clone. The chain uses TRBV2 and TRBJ1-2; 9 nucleotides line up with TRBD1. Losses at the gene ends were 7 bases for V and 6 bases for J; bases not matched to a gene: 6. Germline lookup yields CDR1 SNHLY and CDR2 FYNNEI. The CDR3 sequence is 13 residues long. The CDR3, as DNA: TGTGCCAGCATTAAGACAGGGGGGAATGGCTACACCTTC. Its protein is CASIKTGGNGYTF.

The chain uses TRBV4-2 and TRBJ2-7; TRBD2 aligns across 9 bases. This CDR3 region has 14 residues. Germline V gene lookup returns CDR1 LGHNA and CDR2 YNFKEQ. With V trimmed by 3 bases and J by 2 bases, 2 bases remained unmatched. The CDR3 nucleotides are TGTGCCAGCAGCCAGGCGGGAGGGACCTACGAGCAGTACTTC. Amino acids: CASSQAGGTYEQYF.

The chain has TRBV5-1 and TRBJ2-7, with D possibly being TRBD1 (9 bases). Trimming shortened V by 4 bases and J by 6 bases, and 17 bases separated the two germline ends. The germline V gene encodes CDR1 SGHRS and CDR2 YFSETQ. CDR3 length: 14 amino acids. CDR3 DNA: TGCGCCAGCAGCCCGTTAGCGGGACAGGGCGAGCAGTACTTC. This encodes CASSPLAGQGEQYF.

The chain recombines TRBV5-4 with TRBJ1-1; TRBD1 matches at 9 bases. The length of the CDR3 is 17 residues. CDR1 and CDR2 (germline): SGHNT, YYREEE (reference sequence). After removal of 0 bases from V and 1 base from J, the junction contained 7 bases not matched to a gene. The CDR3 nucleotides are TGTGCCAGCAGCTTGGCCGGGGGGGGACAGGGGAACACTGAAGCTTTCTTT. It yields the protein CASSLAGGGQGNTEAFF.

This clone was picked up one time. This chain links TRBV6-5 with TRBJ1-2; D not resolved. V was cut by 6 bases and J by 2 bases, with 13 bases left in between. Germline loops: CDR1 MNHEY, CDR2 SVGAGI. The CDR3 length is 14 residues. The CDR3 loop reads CASRRPERNYGYTF. The CDR3 region has the DNA TGTGCCAGCAGGCGGCCTGAGAGAAACTATGGCTACACCTTC.

This clone appeared once. This rearrangement joins TRBV7-2 to TRBJ2-5; possible D gene TRBD2, 5 bases. The germline CDR1 and CDR2 sequences are SGHTA and FQGNSA. V was clipped by 5 bases and J by 3 bases, with 16 bases between them. This CDR3 spans 15 amino acids. CDR3 nucleotide sequence: TGTGCCAGCAGCCTCCGGGGTAGAACCGAAGAGACCCAGTACTTC. Translating gives CASSLRGRTEETQYF.

This rearrangement joins TRBV29-1 to TRBJ1-1, with D uncertain. Trimming stripped 4 bases from V and 5 bases from J, with 14 bases between. This CDR3 is 13 amino acids long. Germline V lookup: CDR1 SQVTM, CDR2 ANQGSEA. The CDR3 loop reads CSVVPGSGTEAFF. DNA for the CDR3: TGCAGCGTTGTCCCGGGGTCGGGTACTGAAGCTTTCTTT.

The V and J genes are TRBV6-2 or TRBV6-3 and TRBJ2-2, with D perhaps matching TRBD1 (6 bases). Germline V gene sequence: CDR1 MNHEY, CDR2 SVGEGT. V was trimmed by 5 bases and J by 2 bases, leaving 18 bases between them. The CDR3 sequence is 17 residues long. CDR3 region: CASSTPGTDSNTGELFF. The DNA of the CDR3 is TGTGCCAGCAGTACCCCTGGGACGGACAGTAACACCGGGGAGCTGTTTTTT.

The chain couples TRBV7-6 to TRBJ2-1; 10 bases fit TRBD2. The germline CDR1 and CDR2 sequences are SGHVS and FNYEAQ. V shed 1 base, J shed 4 bases, and the junction held 1 base outside the gene matches. The CDR3 covers 15 residues. CDR3 bases: TGTGCCAGCAGCTTAGGGACTAGCGGTTACAATGAGCAGTTCTTC. Translating gives CASSLGTSGYNEQFF.

V gene TRBV21-1 combines with J gene TRBJ2-7; the table's D call TRBD1 went unverified against the DNA. TRBV21-1 is annotated as a pseudogene. This CDR3 has 20 amino acids. The CDR3 is CASSKEWAGLSVFSGYEQYF. The CDR3 DNA follows: TGTGCCAGCAGCAAAGAGTGGGCAGGGTTGAGTGTGTTCTCAGGATACGAGCAGTACTTC.

The CDR3 DNA is TGTGCCAGCGGAATGACTAGCGGCTCCTACGAGCAGTACTTC. As protein: CASGMTSGSYEQYF. V usage is TRBV6-5 and J usage is TRBJ2-7; 9 bases are a match to TRBD2. CDR1 is MNHEY and CDR2 is SVGAGI in the germline V gene. This CDR3 comprises 14 residues. The V and J ends lost 8 bases and 0 bases, in that order; junction bases with no gene match: 5.

This clone has only one observation. The V gene is TRBV19, the J gene TRBJ2-2; 7 positions match TRBD2. J was trimmed by 1 base and V by 3 bases; bases with no gene match: 2. This CDR3 has 15 residues. Germline V gene data show CDR1 as LNHDA and CDR2 as SQIVND (reference sequence). CDR3 coding DNA: TGTGCCAGTAGTATCCTAGCGGTGAACACCGGGGAGCTGTTTTTT. Protein sequence: CASSILAVNTGELFF.

This clone has a handful of counts. The chain is built from TRBV12-3 or TRBV12-4 and TRBJ1-5; D uncertain. V was cut by 6 bases and J by 4 bases, with 7 bases left in between. The CDR3 totals 12 residues. The CDR3 DNA is TGTGCCAGCAGAGCCGCGAATCAGCCCCAGCATTTT. Its protein is CASRAANQPQHF.

V is TRBV29-1 and J is TRBJ2-7; the D is unclear. CDR3 length equals 9 residues. V lost 3 bases and J 7 bases, leaving 4 bases between the germline ends. Per the germline V gene, CDR1 is SQVTM and CDR2 is ANQGSEA. The CDR3 spells CSVEAEQYF. The CDR3, as DNA: TGCAGCGTTGAGGCAGAGCAGTACTTC.

This chain connects TRBV19 to TRBJ2-1; TRBD2 matches 14 bases. The V and J ends lost 3 bases and 6 bases, in that order; junction bases with no gene match: 10. Germline V CDR1 and CDR2: LNHDA, SQIVND (reference sequence). CDR3 length equals 18 residues. CDR3 nucleotide sequence: TGTGCCAGTAGTATTCAACCGGGACTAGCGGGAGAGGGCAATGAGCAGTTCTTC. Amino acids: CASSIQPGLAGEGNEQFF.

The rearrangement uses TRBV5-1 and TRBJ2-5; 7 positions agree with TRBD1. The CDR3 is made up of 16 amino acids. The V segment lost 1 base and the J segment 4 bases; nucleotides outside the gene matches: 10. CDR1 is SGHRS and CDR2 is YFSETQ in the germline V gene. The CDR3 nucleotides read TGCGCCAGCAGCTTGACTTGGGACAGACCCACAGAGACCCAGTACTTC. Its protein is CASSLTWDRPTETQYF.

The CDR3 region has the DNA TGTGCCAGCAGCCCCACTCGTCTTTCGCCCCAGCATTTT. It translates to CASSPTRLSPQHF. The genes are TRBV3-1 (or the pseudogene TRBV3-2) and TRBJ1-5; D not resolved. The CDR3 has 13 residues. The V end was cut by 4 bases, the J end by 9 bases, with 13 bases between. Per the germline V gene, CDR1 is LGHDT and CDR2 is YNNKEL (reference sequence).

The genes are TRBV18 and TRBJ1-1; D not resolved. Per germline, CDR1 KGHSH and CDR2 LQKENI. The CDR3 spans 13 residues. With 6 bases removed from V and 0 bases from J, the gap between germline ends came to 8 bases. The CDR3 protein is CASSGLMNTEAFF. In nucleotides, the CDR3 is TGTGCCAGCTCTGGACTGATGAACACTGAAGCTTTCTTT.

The chain recombines TRBV5-1 with TRBJ1-1; 11 nucleotides align to TRBD1. The CDR3 extends over 17 amino acids. Germline CDR1 SGHRS, CDR2 YFSETQ. Losses at the gene ends were 4 bases for V and 0 bases for J; bases not matched to a gene: 8. The DNA of the CDR3 is TGCGCCAGCAGCACCGGGACAGGGGGGTTTATGAACACTGAAGCTTTCTTT. Translated: CASSTGTGGFMNTEAFF.

J is TRBJ2-3 and V is TRBV7-9; 8 bases fit TRBD2. Per the germline V gene, CDR1 is SEHNR and CDR2 is FQNEAQ (reference sequence). This CDR3 spans 14 amino acids. V lost 5 bases and J lost 6; bases outside the gene matches: 7. CDR3 loop: CASSRSGRGDTQYF. The CDR3 nucleotides are TGTGCCAGCAGCCGAAGCGGGAGAGGGGATACGCAGTATTTT.

The chain couples TRBV5-6 to TRBJ1-2, with D uncertain. The ends were cut back, 0 bases at V and 4 bases at J, with 7 bases in the middle. The CDR3 sequence is 13 residues long. Germline-derived CDR1 and CDR2 are SGHDT and YYEEEE. CDR3 in amino acids: CASSLGEGYGYTF. CDR3 nucleotide sequence: TGTGCCAGCAGCTTGGGGGAGGGCTATGGCTACACCTTC.

The CDR3: CASSPFEGVTVFEQYF. In DNA form, the CDR3 reads TGTGCCAGCAGCCCGTTCGAGGGGGTAACCGTGTTCGAGCAGTACTTC. The rearrangement links TRBV7-2 to TRBJ2-7; D possibly corresponds to TRBD1 (6 bases). Trimming took 5 bases from V and 6 from J, leaving 23 bases between them. The CDR3 totals 16 residues. Germline values: CDR1 SGHTA, CDR2 FQGNSA.

The chain recombines TRBV20-1 with TRBJ2-6; no firm D call. The CDR3 extends over 12 amino acids. V lost 3 bases, J lost 4 bases, and 4 bases lay in between. Germline loops: CDR1 DFQATT, CDR2 SNEGSKA (reference sequence). DNA of the CDR3: TGCAGTGCTAGTAGCGGGGCCAACGTCCTGACTTTC. Translated: CSASSGANVLTF.

This clone has only a few counts. The rearrangement joins TRBV7-3 to TRBJ2-2; the match to TRBD1 covers 7 bases. Germline V lookup: CDR1 SGHTA, CDR2 FQGTGA. There are 15 residues in the CDR3. Trimming removed 5 bases from V and 2 bases from J; junction bases left unmatched: 5. Here the CDR3 reads CASSERTGNTGELFF. The CDR3 coding sequence is TGTGCCAGCAGCGAACGGACAGGCAACACCGGGGAGCTGTTTTTT.

J is TRBJ2-2 and V is TRBV5-1; the D gene is possibly TRBD2 (6 bases). The germline V and J ends were trimmed by 4 bases and 5 bases, with 12 bases remaining between them. Germline CDR1 SGHRS, CDR2 YFSETQ. The CDR3 consists of 14 residues. CDR3: CASSLWGETGELFF. The CDR3, as DNA: TGCGCCAGCAGCCTCTGGGGGGAAACCGGGGAGCTGTTTTTT.

This chain connects TRBV6-5 to TRBJ2-3; 11 bases map to TRBD1. V was clipped by 6 bases and J by 3 bases; unmatched bases: 5. Germline V lookup: CDR1 MNHEY, CDR2 SVGAGI. The CDR3 totals 15 residues. The CDR3 reads CASRRGQGATDTQYF. The CDR3 nucleotides are TGTGCCAGCAGACGCGGACAGGGGGCTACAGATACGCAGTATTTT.